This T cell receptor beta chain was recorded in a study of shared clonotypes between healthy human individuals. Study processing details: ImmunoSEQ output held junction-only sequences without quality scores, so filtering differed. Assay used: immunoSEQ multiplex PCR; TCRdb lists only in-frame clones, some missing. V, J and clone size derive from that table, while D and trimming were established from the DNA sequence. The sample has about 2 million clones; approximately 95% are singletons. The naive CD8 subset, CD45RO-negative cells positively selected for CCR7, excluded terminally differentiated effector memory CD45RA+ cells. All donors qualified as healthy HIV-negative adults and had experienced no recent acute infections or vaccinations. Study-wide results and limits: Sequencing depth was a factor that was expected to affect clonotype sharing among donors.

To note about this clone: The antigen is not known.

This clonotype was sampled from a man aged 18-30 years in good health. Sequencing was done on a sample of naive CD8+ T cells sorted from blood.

CDR3 in amino acids: CASSLETVLADTQYF. The CDR3 nucleotides read TGTGCCAGCAGCTTAGAAACGGTCCTTGCAGATACGCAGTATTTT. This rearrangement joins TRBV11-2 to TRBJ2-3; D gene ambiguous. The CDR3 spans 15 residues. CDR1 and CDR2 (germline): SGHAT, FQNNGV. The V end lost 0 bases, the J end lost 4 bases, and 11 bases lay between the germline ends.